The 28 T cell receptor beta chains below come from one sample, sequenced in a study of cytomegalovirus exposure and HLA in healthy donors. The PCR ran on 60 Vbeta and 13 Jbeta primers. Data came from immunoSEQ multiplex PCR; TCRdb stores just in-frame clones and leaves some out. Of about 130,000 clones in the sample, 74% were seen once. Sequencing used PBMCs. These receptors were taken from a woman in her forties or fifties in good health and CMV-seropositive.

J is TRBJ2-7 and V is TRBV27; TRBD1 aligns across 8 bases. This CDR3 spans 15 amino acids. With V trimmed by 4 bases and J by 5 bases, 10 bases remained unmatched. Germline CDR1 and CDR2: MNHEY and SMNVEV (reference sequence). For the CDR3, the DNA is TGTGCCAGCAGTTGGGACAGGATCAAATTCAACGAGCAGTACTTC. Its translation is CASSWDRIKFNEQYF.

This CDR3 reads CATSRVRHSPSAYNEQFF. For the CDR3, the DNA is TGTGCCACCAGCAGAGTCCGTCACTCCCCGAGCGCCTACAATGAGCAGTTCTTC. The chain recombines TRBV15 with TRBJ2-1; D gene ambiguous. CDR1 is LNHNV, CDR2 YYDKDF, per germline (reference sequence). This CDR3 contains 18 residues. Trimming removed 1 base at V and 2 bases at J, with 18 bases between. Full variable domain (remainder filled in from reference TRBV15 and TRBJ2-1): DAMVIQNPRYQVTQFGKPVTLSCSQTLNHNVMYWYQQKSSQAPKLLFHYYDKDFNNEADTPDNFQSRRPNTSFCFLDIRSPGLGDTAMYLCATSRVRHSPSAYNEQFFGPGTRLTVL.

As for this clone: At one end, the junction sequence differs from germline, possibly due to a read error. V gene TRBV5-4 combines with J gene TRBJ2-7; 8 bases agree with TRBD2. This CDR3 is 16 amino acids long. CDR1 and CDR2 (germline): SGHNT, YYREEE (reference sequence). In nucleotides, the CDR3 is TGCGCCAGCAGCCAAGGGCCGGGACTAGGCCTCTACGAGCAGTACTTC. The encoded protein is CASSQGPGLGLYEQYF. Full variable domain (outside the CDR3, taken from reference TRBV5-4 and TRBJ2-7): ETGVTQSPTHLIKTRGQQVTLRCSSQSGHNTVSWYQQALGQGPQFIFQYYREEENGRGNFPPRFSGLQFPNYSSELNVNALELDDSALYLCASSQGPGLGLYEQYFGPGTRLTVT.

A few counts support this clone. The V gene is TRBV2, the J gene TRBJ1-5, with D tentatively TRBD1 (5 bases). CDR3 size: 15 residues. The germline V and J ends were trimmed by 3 bases and 0 bases, with 9 bases remaining between them. Per germline, CDR1 SNHLY and CDR2 FYNNEI. For the CDR3, the DNA is TGTGCCAGCAGTGAGGGGCTTTCTAGCAATCAGCCCCAGCATTTT. Translation gives CASSEGLSSNQPQHF.

The V call is TRBV28, the J call TRBJ2-5, with 9 bases that match TRBD1. With V trimmed by 5 bases and J by 5 bases, 15 bases remained unmatched. Germline CDR1 MDHEN, CDR2 SYDVKM. CDR3 length: 17 amino acids. The CDR3 sequence: CASSRQMTGTGRETQYF. CDR3 nucleotides: TGTGCCAGCAGTCGCCAAATGACCGGGACAGGGAGGGAGACCCAGTACTTC.

V and J are TRBV28 and TRBJ2-5; a possible D gene is TRBD2 (7 bases). Germline assignment: CDR1 MDHEN and CDR2 SYDVKM. CDR3 length: 16 amino acids. Trimming took off 2 bases at V and 4 bases at J, with 17 bases between the two ends. The CDR3 reads CASSLARGGDGETQYF. For the CDR3, the DNA is TGTGCCAGCAGTTTAGCCCGAGGGGGGGACGGAGAGACCCAGTACTTC.

In this sample, this clone turned up once. CDR3 region: CASSFSIRGNYGYTF. The CDR3 nucleotides are TGTGCCAGCAGTTTCTCAATTAGAGGGAACTATGGCTACACCTTC. This chain joins TRBV27 and TRBJ1-2, with D uncertain. V dropped 3 bases and J dropped 2 bases, with 13 bases sitting between them. The CDR3 extends over 15 amino acids. In germline, CDR1 is MNHEY, CDR2 SMNVEV (reference sequence).

Turning to this clone: Other DNA sequences in the sample encode the same CDR3. The rearrangement joins TRBV7-2 to TRBJ1-5; D possibly corresponds to TRBD1 (6 bases). This CDR3 region has 15 residues. CDR1 and CDR2 from the germline V gene are SGHTA and FQGNSA. The V and J ends lost 5 bases and 1 base respectively, with 12 bases between them. The DNA of the CDR3 is TGTGCCAGCAGCCTGAGGGGGGGGAGCAATCAGCCCCAGCATTTT. Its translation: CASSLRGGSNQPQHF.

The chain combines TRBV12-5 with TRBJ2-2; 7 bases are shared with TRBD1. The CDR3 has 13 amino acids. Germline values: CDR1 LGHNT, CDR2 FRNRAP. The trim removed 3 bases at V and 13 bases at J, leaving 8 bases unmatched. The CDR3 sequence is CASGLEQGIGLFF. CDR3 coding DNA: TGTGCTAGTGGTTTAGAACAGGGGATCGGGCTGTTTTTT.

The chain recombines TRBV6-1 with TRBJ1-2; D unresolved. V was cut by 4 bases and J by 5 bases, with 14 bases left in between. The CDR3 contains 14 residues. The V gene's germline CDR1 is MNHNS and CDR2 SASEGT. The CDR3 loop is CASSGTGPSYGYTF. The CDR3 nucleotides are TGTGCCAGCAGTGGAACTGGTCCTTCGTATGGCTACACCTTC.

The rearrangement joins TRBV9 to TRBJ1-2, with 7 bases matching TRBD1. The CDR3 is 16 residues long. The germline V gene has CDR1 SGDLS and CDR2 YYNGEE. The J segment lost 3 bases and the V segment lost 0 bases, leaving 8 bases of the junction unmatched. The CDR3 sequence is CASSVAQGVPHYGYTF. The CDR3 region has the DNA TGTGCCAGCAGCGTAGCTCAGGGGGTCCCCCACTATGGCTACACCTTC.

This clone has a handful of counts. This chain's CDR3 is CASSDQGSSYNEQFF. The DNA of the CDR3 is TGTGCCAGCAGTGATCAGGGGAGCTCCTACAATGAGCAGTTCTTC. This sequence joins TRBV2 and TRBJ2-1; a possible D gene is TRBD1 (6 bases). Germline V gene lookup returns CDR1 SNHLY and CDR2 FYNNEI. The CDR3 consists of 15 residues. Deletions cut 3 bases from V and 0 bases from J, with 9 bases between.

This clone was seen once. V gene TRBV19 combines with J gene TRBJ1-2, with D perhaps matching TRBD1 (5 bases). Germline CDR1 reads LNHDA; CDR2 reads SQIVND (reference sequence). The CDR3 contains 13 residues. Between the trimmed V and J ends, which lost 3 bases and 4 bases, there was a span of 9 bases. CDR3 DNA: TGTGCCAGTAGTATCGGGGGTGGCTATGGCTACACCTTC. Translated, it gives CASSIGGGYGYTF.

This clone came up once. The rearrangement uses TRBV7-2 and TRBJ2-1, with D possibly TRBD2 on 5 matching bases. CDR1 and CDR2 (germline): SGHTA, FQGNSA. V was cut by 2 bases and J by 1 base, with 9 bases left in between. CDR3 length: 15 amino acids. In DNA form, the CDR3 reads TGTGCCAGCAGCTTAAAGAGCGGATCCTACAATGAGCAGTTCTTC. It specifies CASSLKSGSYNEQFF.

The J gene is TRBJ2-3, the V gene TRBV5-1; 8 bases agree with TRBD1. The CDR3 is 15 amino acids. CDR1 is SGHRS, CDR2 YFSETQ, per germline. Trimming removed 1 base from V and 2 bases from J; junction bases left unmatched: 3. The CDR3 protein is CASSLWGQDTDTQYF. CDR3 nucleotide sequence: TGCGCCAGCAGCTTGTGGGGACAGGACACAGATACGCAGTATTTT.

This sequence joins TRBV29-1 and TRBJ2-7; D is ambiguous. CDR1 SQVTM and CDR2 ANQGSEA come from the germline V gene. CDR3 length equals 10 residues. Trimming took off 5 bases at V and 3 bases at J, with 5 bases between the two ends. The CDR3 loop reads CSVYSYEQYF. Here the CDR3 DNA reads TGCAGCGTTTACAGCTACGAGCAGTACTTC.

The chain uses TRBV4-2 and TRBJ2-7, with 8 bases fitting TRBD1. V lost 1 base and J lost 2; bases outside the gene matches: 10. Germline CDR1 reads LGHNA; CDR2 reads YNFKEQ. This CDR3 contains 17 residues. The CDR3 loop is CASSQGPGGEGTYEQYF. In DNA, the CDR3 is TGTGCCAGCAGCCAAGGTCCAGGGGGCGAGGGAACCTACGAGCAGTACTTC.

This clone came up once. This rearrangement joins TRBV5-1 to TRBJ2-7, with D perhaps matching TRBD2 (6 bases). V gave up 7 bases and J gave up 4 bases, with 18 bases separating them. Germline CDR1 and CDR2: SGHRS and YFSETQ. The CDR3 consists of 14 residues. The CDR3 nucleotides are TGCGCCAGCTCCTCGGGACTCCAGAAGTACGAGCAGTACTTC. This sequence encodes CASSSGLQKYEQYF.

The chain recombines TRBV2 with TRBJ2-1; maybe TRBD2 (6 bases). This CDR3 comprises 13 residues. Germline values: CDR1 SNHLY, CDR2 FYNNEI. V was shortened by 3 bases and J by 5 bases, with 8 bases between the two germline ends. The CDR3 here is CASSETSNNEQFF. CDR3 in DNA: TGTGCCAGCAGTGAGACTAGTAACAATGAGCAGTTCTTC. Full variable domain (missing parts from reference TRBV2 and TRBJ2-1): EPEVTQTPSHQVTQMGQEVILRCVPISNHLYFYWYRQILGQKVEFLVSFYNNEISEKSEIFDDQFSVERPDGSNFTLKIRSTKLEDSAMYFCASSETSNNEQFFGPGTRLTVL.

This sequence joins TRBV9 and TRBJ2-3; D might be TRBD1 (6 bases). V shed 3 bases and J shed 3 bases, with 11 bases lying between them. Germline V lookup: CDR1 SGDLS, CDR2 YYNGEE. There are 14 residues in the CDR3. CDR3 residues: CASSAATGTDTQYF. DNA for the CDR3: TGTGCCAGCAGCGCCGCCACAGGGACAGATACGCAGTATTTT. The complete variable domain, with remaining parts taken from reference TRBV9 and TRBJ2-3, reads DSGVTQTPKHLITATGQRVTLRCSPRSGDLSVYWYQQSLDQGLQFLIQYYNGEERAKGNILERFSAQQFPDLHSELNLSSLELGDSALYFCASSAATGTDTQYFGPGTRLTVL.

Concerning this clone: Other DNA sequences in this specimen translate into the identical CDR3. The genes are TRBV5-1 and TRBJ1-2; 7 bases line up with TRBD1. Trimming removed 0 bases from V and 7 bases from J; junction bases left unmatched: 3. CDR3 length: 13 amino acids. CDR1 is SGHRS, CDR2 YFSETQ, per germline. CDR3 coding DNA: TGCGCCAGCAGCTTGGGAACAGGGGTTGGCTACACCTTC. It codes for CASSLGTGVGYTF.

In nucleotides, the CDR3 is TGTGCCAGCAGCCCCCAGGGGGCGACGAAGAACACTGAAGCTTTCTTT. The encoded protein is CASSPQGATKNTEAFF. This sequence joins TRBV7-9 and TRBJ1-1; 8 positions agree with TRBD1. Germline V gene sequence: CDR1 SEHNR, CDR2 FQNEAQ (reference sequence). The CDR3 has 16 residues. V lost 5 bases to trimming and J lost 1 base; unmatched junction nucleotides: 9.

In its sample, this clone was seen once. The chain combines TRBV6-5 with TRBJ2-1; 7 positions match TRBD1. Germline values: CDR1 MNHEY, CDR2 SVGAGI. This CDR3 contains 15 residues. V lost 4 bases, J lost 2 bases, and 5 bases stayed unmatched. The CDR3 loop reads CASSSGQDPYNEQFF. DNA for the CDR3: TGTGCCAGCAGTTCAGGACAGGATCCCTACAATGAGCAGTTCTTC.

This sequence joins TRBV7-9 and TRBJ2-5, with TRBD1 matching over 9 bases. Germline values: CDR1 SEHNR, CDR2 FQNEAQ (reference sequence). Trimming at V came to 2 bases and at J to 5 bases, leaving 6 bases not matched to a gene. The CDR3 has 15 amino acids. The CDR3 bases are TGTGCCAGCAGCTTACGAAGGACAGGGGCGGAGACCCAGTACTTC. Its translation: CASSLRRTGAETQYF.

The V gene is TRBV7-9, the J gene TRBJ2-2, with a tentative D call TRBD2 (6 bases). V lost 0 bases and J 5 bases, leaving 13 bases between the germline ends. In germline, CDR1 is SEHNR, CDR2 FQNEAQ (reference sequence). This CDR3 spans 16 amino acids. The CDR3 nucleotides read TGTGCCAGCAGCTTAGCTTTAGGACTATCGACCGGGGAGCTGTTTTTT. Translated: CASSLALGLSTGELFF.

The chain joins TRBV25-1 to TRBJ1-2, with a weak D call TRBD1 (5 bases). V lost 5 bases, J lost 5 bases, and 9 bases lay in between. Per the germline V gene, CDR1 is MGHDK and CDR2 is SYGVNS. The CDR3 covers 12 residues. CDR3 loop: CASSPQGYGYTF. In DNA form, the CDR3 reads TGTGCCAGCAGTCCGCAGGGATATGGCTACACCTTC.

The CDR3 region has the DNA TGTGCCATCAGGGGGCCTGCAGGTACTTTGGATGGCTACACCTTC. It is translated as CAIRGPAGTLDGYTF. The genes are TRBV10-3 and TRBJ1-2, with TRBD1 as a possible D gene (5 bases). Germline CDR1 is ENHRY and CDR2 is SYGVKD. Trimming shortened V by 6 bases and J by 6 bases, and 20 bases separated the two germline ends. The CDR3 sequence is 15 residues long.

A few counts support this clone. The V call is TRBV7-9, the J call TRBJ2-2; 7 bases are a match to TRBD1. CDR1 is SEHNR and CDR2 is FQNEAQ in the germline V gene (reference sequence). The CDR3 is 13 amino acids. V lost 11 bases and J lost 1; bases outside the gene matches: 4. CDR3 region: CAGRDRNTGELFF. The DNA of the CDR3 is TGTGCCGGCCGGGACAGGAACACCGGGGAGCTGTTTTTT.